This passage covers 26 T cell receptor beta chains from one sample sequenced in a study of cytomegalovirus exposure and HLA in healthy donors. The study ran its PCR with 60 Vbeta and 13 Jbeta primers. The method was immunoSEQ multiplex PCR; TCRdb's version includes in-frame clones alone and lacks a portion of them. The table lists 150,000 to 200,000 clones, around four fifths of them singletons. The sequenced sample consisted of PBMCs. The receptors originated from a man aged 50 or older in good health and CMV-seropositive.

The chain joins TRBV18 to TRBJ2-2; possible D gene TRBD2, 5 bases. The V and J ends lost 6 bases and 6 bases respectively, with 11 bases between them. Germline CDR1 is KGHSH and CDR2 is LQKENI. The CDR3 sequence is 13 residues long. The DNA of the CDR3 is TGTGCCAGCTCCCCCCGGGGTGCCGGGGAGCTGTTTTTT. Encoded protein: CASSPRGAGELFF.

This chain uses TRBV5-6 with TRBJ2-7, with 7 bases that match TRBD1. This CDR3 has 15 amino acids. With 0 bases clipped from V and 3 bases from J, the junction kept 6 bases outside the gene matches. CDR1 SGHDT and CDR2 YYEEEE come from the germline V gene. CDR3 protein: CASSLGGGNIYEQYF. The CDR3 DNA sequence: TGTGCCAGCAGCTTGGGAGGGGGCAATATCTACGAGCAGTACTTC.

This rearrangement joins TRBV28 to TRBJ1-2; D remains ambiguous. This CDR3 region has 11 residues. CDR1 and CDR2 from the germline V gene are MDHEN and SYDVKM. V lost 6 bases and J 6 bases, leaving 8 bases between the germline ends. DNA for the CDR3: TGTGCCAGCAGGTCTATTAATGGCTACACCTTC. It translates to CASRSINGYTF.

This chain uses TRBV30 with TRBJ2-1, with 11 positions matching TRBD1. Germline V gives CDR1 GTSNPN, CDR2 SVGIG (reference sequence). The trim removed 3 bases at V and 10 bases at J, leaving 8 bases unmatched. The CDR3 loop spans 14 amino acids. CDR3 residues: CAWSPGTGGWEQFF. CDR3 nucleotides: TGTGCCTGGAGCCCTGGGACAGGGGGATGGGAGCAGTTCTTC.

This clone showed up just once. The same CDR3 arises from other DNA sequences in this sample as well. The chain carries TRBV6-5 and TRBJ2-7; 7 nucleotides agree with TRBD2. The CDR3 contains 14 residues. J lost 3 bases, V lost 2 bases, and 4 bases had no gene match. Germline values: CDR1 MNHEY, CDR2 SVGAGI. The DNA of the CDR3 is TGTGCCAGCAGTTACGGGACGGGGGGCTACGAGCAGTACTTC. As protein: CASSYGTGGYEQYF.

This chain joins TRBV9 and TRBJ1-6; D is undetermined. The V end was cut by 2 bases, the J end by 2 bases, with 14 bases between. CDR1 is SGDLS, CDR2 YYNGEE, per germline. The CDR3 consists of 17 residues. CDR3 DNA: TGTGCCAGCAGCGTTGGGAGCTCCTTCCCCTATAATTCACCCCTCCACTTT. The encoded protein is CASSVGSSFPYNSPLHF.

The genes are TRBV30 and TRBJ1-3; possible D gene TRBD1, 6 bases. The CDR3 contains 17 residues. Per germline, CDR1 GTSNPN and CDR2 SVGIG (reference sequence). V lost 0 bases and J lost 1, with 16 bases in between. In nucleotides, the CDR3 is TGTGCCTGGAGTGTTGATAGAACAGGGATTTCTGGAAACACCATATATTTT. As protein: CAWSVDRTGISGNTIYF.

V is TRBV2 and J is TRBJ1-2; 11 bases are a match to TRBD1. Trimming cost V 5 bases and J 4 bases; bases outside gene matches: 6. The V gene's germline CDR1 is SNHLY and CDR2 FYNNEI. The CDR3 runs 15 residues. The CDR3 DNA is TGTGCCAGCAGTCCAACCGGGACAGGGGGCTATGGCTACACCTTC. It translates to CASSPTGTGGYGYTF.

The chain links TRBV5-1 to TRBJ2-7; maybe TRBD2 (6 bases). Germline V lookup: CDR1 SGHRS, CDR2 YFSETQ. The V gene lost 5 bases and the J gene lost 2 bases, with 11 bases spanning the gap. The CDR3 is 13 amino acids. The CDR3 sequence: CASREGEAYEQYF. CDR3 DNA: TGCGCCAGCAGGGAGGGCGAAGCCTACGAGCAGTACTTC.

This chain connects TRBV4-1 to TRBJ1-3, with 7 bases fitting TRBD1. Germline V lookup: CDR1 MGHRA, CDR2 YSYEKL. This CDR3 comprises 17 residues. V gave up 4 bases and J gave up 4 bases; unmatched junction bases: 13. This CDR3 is CASSRASLTGSGNTIYF. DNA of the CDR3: TGCGCCAGCAGCCGAGCCTCCTTGACAGGGTCGGGAAACACCATATATTTT.

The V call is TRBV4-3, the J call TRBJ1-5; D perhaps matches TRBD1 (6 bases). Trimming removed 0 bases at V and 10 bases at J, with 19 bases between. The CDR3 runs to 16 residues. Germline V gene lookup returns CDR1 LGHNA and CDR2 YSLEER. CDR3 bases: TGCGCCAGCAGCCAAGATTGGGGACATCCAATCAGCCCCCAGCATTTT. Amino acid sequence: CASSQDWGHPISPQHF.

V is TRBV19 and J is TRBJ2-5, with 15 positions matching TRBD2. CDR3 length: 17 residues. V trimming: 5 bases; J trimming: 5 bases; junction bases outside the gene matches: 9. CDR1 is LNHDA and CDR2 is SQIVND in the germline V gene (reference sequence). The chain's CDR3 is CASSPGGLAGGEETQYF. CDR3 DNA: TGTGCCAGTAGTCCTGGGGGACTAGCGGGAGGAGAGGAGACCCAGTACTTC.

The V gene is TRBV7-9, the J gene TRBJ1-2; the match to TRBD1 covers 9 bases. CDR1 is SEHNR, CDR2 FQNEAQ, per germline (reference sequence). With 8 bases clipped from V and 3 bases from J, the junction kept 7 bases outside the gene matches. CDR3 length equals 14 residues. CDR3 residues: CASGSRTGDYGYTF. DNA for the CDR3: TGTGCCAGCGGTTCCAGGACAGGGGACTATGGCTACACCTTC. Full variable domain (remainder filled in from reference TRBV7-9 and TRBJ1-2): DTGVSQNPRHKITKRGQNVTFRCDPISEHNRLYWYRQTLGQGPEFLTYFQNEAQLEKSRLLSDRFSAERPKGSFSTLEIQRTEQGDSAMYLCASGSRTGDYGYTFGSGTRLTVV.

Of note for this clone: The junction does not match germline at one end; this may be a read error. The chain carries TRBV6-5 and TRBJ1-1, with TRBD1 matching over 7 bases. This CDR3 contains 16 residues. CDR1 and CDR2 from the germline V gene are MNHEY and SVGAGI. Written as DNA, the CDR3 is TGTGCCGGCAGTTACTCGACTCACAGGGGAAACACTGAAGCTTTCTTT. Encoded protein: CAGSYSTHRGNTEAFF.

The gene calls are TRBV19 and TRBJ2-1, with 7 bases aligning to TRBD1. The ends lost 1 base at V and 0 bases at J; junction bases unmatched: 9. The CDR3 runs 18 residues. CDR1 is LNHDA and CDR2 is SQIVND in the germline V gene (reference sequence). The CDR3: CASSIGLDRISSYNEQFF. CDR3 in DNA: TGTGCCAGTAGTATAGGTTTGGACAGGATAAGCTCCTACAATGAGCAGTTCTTC.

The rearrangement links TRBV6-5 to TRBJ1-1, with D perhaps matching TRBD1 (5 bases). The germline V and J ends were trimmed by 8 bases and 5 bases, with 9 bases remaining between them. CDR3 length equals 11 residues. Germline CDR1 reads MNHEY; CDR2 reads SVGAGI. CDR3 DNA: TGTGCCAGCCAGGGTCTAACTGAAGCTTTCTTT. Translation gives CASQGLTEAFF.

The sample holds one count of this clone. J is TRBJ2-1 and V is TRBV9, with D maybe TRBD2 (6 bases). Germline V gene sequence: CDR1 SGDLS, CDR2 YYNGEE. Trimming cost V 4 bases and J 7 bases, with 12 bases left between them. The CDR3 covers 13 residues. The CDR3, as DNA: TGTGCCAGCAGCCCCCGGGGGACTAATGAGCAGTTCTTC. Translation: CASSPRGTNEQFF.

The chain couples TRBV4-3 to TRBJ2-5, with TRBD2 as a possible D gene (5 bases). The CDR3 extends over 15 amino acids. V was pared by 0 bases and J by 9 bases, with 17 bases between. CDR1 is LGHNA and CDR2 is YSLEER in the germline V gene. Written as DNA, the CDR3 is TGCGCCAGCAGCCAAGATAGGTCGGGGTATGCAGCCCAGTACTTC. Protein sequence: CASSQDRSGYAAQYF.

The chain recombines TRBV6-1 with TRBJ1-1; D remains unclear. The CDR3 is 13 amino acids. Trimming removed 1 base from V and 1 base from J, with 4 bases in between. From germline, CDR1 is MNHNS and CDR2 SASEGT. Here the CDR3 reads CASSEVSNTEAFF. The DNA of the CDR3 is TGTGCCAGCAGTGAAGTCTCGAACACTGAAGCTTTCTTT.

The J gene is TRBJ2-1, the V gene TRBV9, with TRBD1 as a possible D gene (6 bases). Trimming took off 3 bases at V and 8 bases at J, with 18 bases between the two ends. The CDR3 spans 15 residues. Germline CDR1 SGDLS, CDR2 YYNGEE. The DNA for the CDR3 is TGTGCCAGCAGCGCGAGACAGGTTCGTGGAGATGAGCAGTTCTTC. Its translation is CASSARQVRGDEQFF.

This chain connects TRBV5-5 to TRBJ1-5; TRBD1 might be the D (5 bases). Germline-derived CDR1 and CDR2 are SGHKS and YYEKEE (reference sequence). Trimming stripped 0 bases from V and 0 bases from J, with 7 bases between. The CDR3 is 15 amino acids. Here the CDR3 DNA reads TGTGCCAGCAGCTTGGGGGGCCATAGCAATCAGCCCCAGCATTTT. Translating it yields CASSLGGHSNQPQHF.

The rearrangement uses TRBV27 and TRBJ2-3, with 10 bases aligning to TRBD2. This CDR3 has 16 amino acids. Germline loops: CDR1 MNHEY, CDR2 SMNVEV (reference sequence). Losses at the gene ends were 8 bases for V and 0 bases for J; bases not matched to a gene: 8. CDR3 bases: TGTGCCAGCCGCCTAGCGGGGGAGCTTAGCACAGATACGCAGTATTTT. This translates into CASRLAGELSTDTQYF.

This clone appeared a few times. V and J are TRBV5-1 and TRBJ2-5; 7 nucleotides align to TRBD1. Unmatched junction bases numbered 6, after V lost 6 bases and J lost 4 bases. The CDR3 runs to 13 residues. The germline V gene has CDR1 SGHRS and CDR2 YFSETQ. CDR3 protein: CASTITGAETQYF. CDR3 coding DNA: TGCGCCAGCACTATCACAGGGGCAGAGACCCAGTACTTC.

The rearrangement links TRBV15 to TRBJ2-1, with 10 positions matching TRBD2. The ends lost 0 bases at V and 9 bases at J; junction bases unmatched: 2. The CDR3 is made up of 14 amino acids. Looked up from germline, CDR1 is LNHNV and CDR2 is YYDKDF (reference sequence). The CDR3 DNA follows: TGTGCCACCAGCAGAGATCAGCGGGGGGGTGAGCAGTTCTTC. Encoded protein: CATSRDQRGGEQFF.

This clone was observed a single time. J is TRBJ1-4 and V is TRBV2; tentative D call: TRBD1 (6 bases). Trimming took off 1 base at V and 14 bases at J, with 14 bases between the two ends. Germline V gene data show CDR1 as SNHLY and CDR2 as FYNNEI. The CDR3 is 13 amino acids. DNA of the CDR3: TGTGCCAGCAGTGAAGGGACAGCGCACATCCTGTTTTTT. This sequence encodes CASSEGTAHILFF.

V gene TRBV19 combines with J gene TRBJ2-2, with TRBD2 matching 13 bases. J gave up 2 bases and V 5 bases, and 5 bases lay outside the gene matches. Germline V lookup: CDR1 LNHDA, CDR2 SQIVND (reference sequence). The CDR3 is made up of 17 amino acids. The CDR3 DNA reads TGTGCCAGTAGTCTGACTAGCGGGAGGTACAACACCGGGGAGCTGTTTTTT. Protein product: CASSLTSGRYNTGELFF. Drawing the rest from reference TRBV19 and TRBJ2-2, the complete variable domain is DGGITQSPKYLFRKEGQNVTLSCEQNLNHDAMYWYRQDPGQGLRLIYYSQIVNDFQKGDIAEGYSVSREKKESFPLTVTSAQKNPTAFYLCASSLTSGRYNTGELFFGEGSRLTVL.